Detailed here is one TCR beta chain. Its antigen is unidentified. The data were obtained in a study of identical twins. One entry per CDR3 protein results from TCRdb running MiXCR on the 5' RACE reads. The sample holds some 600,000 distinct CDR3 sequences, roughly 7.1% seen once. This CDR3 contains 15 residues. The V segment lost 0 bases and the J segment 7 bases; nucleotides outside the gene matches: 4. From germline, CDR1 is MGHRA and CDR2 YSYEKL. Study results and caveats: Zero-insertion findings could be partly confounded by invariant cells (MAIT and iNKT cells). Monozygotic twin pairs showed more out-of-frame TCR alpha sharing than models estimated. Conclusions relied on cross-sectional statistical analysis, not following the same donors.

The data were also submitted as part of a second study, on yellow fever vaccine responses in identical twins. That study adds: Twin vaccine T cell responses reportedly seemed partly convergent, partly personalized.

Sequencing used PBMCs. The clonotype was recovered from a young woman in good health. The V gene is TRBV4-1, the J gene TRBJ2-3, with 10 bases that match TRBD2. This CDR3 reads CASSQDSSGRNTQYF. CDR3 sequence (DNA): TGCGCCAGCAGCCAAGACTCTAGCGGGAGAAATACGCAGTATTTT.